This T cell receptor (beta chain) was sequenced during a study of T cells in localized non-small cell lung cancer. The length of the CDR3 is 15 residues. The V end was cut by 1 base, the J end by 9 bases, with 16 bases between. Looked up from germline, CDR1 is SGHAT and CDR2 is FQNNGV. This table comes from immunoSEQ multiplex PCR, and its TCRdb copy is limited to in-frame clones, with some not included. The sample yields tens of thousands of clones, around nine tenths seen once. Source: peripheral blood, taken before any cancer treatment. The clonotype comes from a woman aged 35 to 69 with stage I squamous cell lung carcinoma. This rearrangement joins TRBV11-2 to TRBJ2-1; weak D call: TRBD1 (5 bases). The CDR3 region is CASSLVGQTAVEQFF. The CDR3 DNA is TGTGCCAGCAGCTTAGTTGGACAAACAGCCGTTGAGCAGTTCTTC.